These T cell receptor beta chains were read from a single sample in a study of OX40 agonist ivuxolimab in advanced cancers. Clones were read by immunoSEQ multiplex PCR, and TCRdb kept only the in-frame ones, dropping some. Of about 55,000 clones in the sample, 88% were seen once. This material consisted of CD4+ or CD8+ T cells sorted from blood, taken in a trial of the OX40 agonist ivuxolimab. All receptors come from an adult with an advanced solid tumor such as melanoma, head and neck, liver or kidney cancer. Both conserved end residues are part of each CDR3. The order of the fields is V gene, D gene, J gene, CDR3 length, clone size, CDR3 protein, CDR3 DNA. D genes are given only for firm matches. Only part of the rows carry a size: once, few, many, or a class if the clone is expanded.

TRBV30	-	TRBJ1-5	12	few	CAWSTGSGPQHF	TGTGCCTGGAGCACAGGTAGCGGGCCCCAGCATTTT
TRBV6-4	TRBD2	TRBJ2-3	15	-	CASSESGGRANTQYF	TGTGCCAGCAGTGAGTCGGGCGGGAGGGCCAATACGCAGTATTTT
TRBV5-1	TRBD1	TRBJ2-3	16	-	CASSNPGQVGEDTQYF	TGCGCCAGCAGCAATCCGGGACAGGTGGGCGAAGATACGCAGTATTTT
TRBV28	TRBD2	TRBJ2-1	18	-	CASSFWSNKRETYNEQFF	TGTGCCAGCAGTTTTTGGAGCAATAAGCGGGAGACGTACAATGAGCAGTTCTTC
TRBV6-1	TRBD1	TRBJ2-5	14	-	CASSDRGRSGTQYF	TGTGCCAGCAGCGACAGGGGGCGGAGCGGGACCCAGTACTTC
TRBV27	TRBD1	TRBJ2-1	15	-	CATTKDRGLRDEQFF	TGTGCCACCACAAAGGACAGGGGGCTTCGGGATGAGCAGTTCTTC
TRBV19	TRBD1	TRBJ1-3	14	-	CASRGQGEENTIYF	TGTGCCAGCAGAGGACAGGGAGAAGAAAACACCATATATTTT
TRBV19	TRBD2	TRBJ2-3	16	-	CASSISGAYSTDTQYF	TGTGCCAGTAGTATCAGCGGGGCATATAGCACAGATACGCAGTATTTT
TRBV4-2	-	TRBJ2-5	11	-	CASSSRETQYF	TGTGCCAGCAGCTCGAGGGAGACCCAGTACTTC
TRBV5-1	-	TRBJ1-1	15	-	CASSRRWGDGTEAFF	TGCGCCAGCAGCCGCCGATGGGGAGATGGCACTGAAGCTTTCTTT
TRBV30	-	TRBJ2-1	17	-	CAWSTPLGAGIYNEQFF	TGTGCCTGGAGTACCCCCCTCGGGGCGGGGATCTACAATGAGCAGTTCTTC
TRBV2	-	TRBJ2-4	14	-	CASSGYLAKNIQYF	TGTGCCAGCTCCGGGTATCTAGCCAAAAACATTCAGTACTTC
TRBV6-1	TRBD2	TRBJ2-1	16	-	CASSGTSGVSYNEQFF	TGTGCCAGCAGTGGGACTAGCGGGGTTTCCTACAATGAGCAGTTCTTC
TRBV5-4	-	TRBJ2-5	11	-	CASSLAETQYF	TGTGCCAGCAGTTTAGCAGAGACCCAGTACTTC
TRBV18	TRBD1	TRBJ1-1	14	-	CASSAGQGITEAFF	TGTGCCAGCTCAGCGGGACAGGGGATCACTGAAGCTTTCTTT
TRBV5-4	-	TRBJ2-1	15	-	CASSLEGPGVNEQFF	TGTGCCAGCAGCTTGGAAGGGCCGGGGGTGAATGAGCAGTTCTTC
TRBV28	TRBD2	TRBJ2-4	19	-	CASSIHSGSSPLAKNIQYF	TGTGCCAGCAGCATCCACAGCGGGAGCTCCCCCTTGGCCAAAAACATTCAGTACTTC
TRBV30	-	TRBJ1-1	15	-	CAWRRDGTLNTEAFF	TGTGCCTGGAGAAGAGACGGGACATTGAACACTGAAGCTTTCTTT
TRBV18	-	TRBJ1-1	13	-	CASSPIGRTEAFF	TGTGCCAGCTCACCAATAGGGAGGACTGAAGCTTTCTTT
TRBV5-1	-	TRBJ1-1	14	-	CASSLGGLNTEAFF	TGCGCCAGCAGCTTAGGGGGACTGAACACTGAAGCTTTCTTT
TRBV7-9	TRBD2	TRBJ2-7	15	-	CASSLVGGPINEQYF	TGTGCCAGCAGCTTAGTGGGAGGGCCGATAAACGAGCAGTACTTC
TRBV6-1	-	TRBJ2-6	13	-	CASIDSGANVLTF	TGTGCCAGCATTGACTCTGGGGCCAACGTCCTGACTTTC
TRBV7-2	TRBD2	TRBJ2-7	13	few	CASSSREGYEQYF	TGTGCCAGCAGCTCCCGGGAGGGGTACGAGCAGTACTTC
TRBV5-1	TRBD2	TRBJ2-5	14	once	CASSGLAGEETQYF	TGCGCCAGCAGCGGACTAGCGGGAGAAGAGACCCAGTACTTC
TRBV5-4	-	TRBJ2-7	15	-	CASSLGRTRAGEQYF	TGTGCCAGCAGCTTGGGGAGAACTAGGGCGGGCGAGCAGTACTTC
TRBV7-2	-	TRBJ2-2	16	-	CASRITGFANTGELFF	TGTGCCAGCAGAATAACGGGATTTGCGAACACCGGGGAGCTGTTTTTT
TRBV6-1	-	TRBJ2-7	15	-	CASSESRLRTYEQYF	TGTGCCAGCAGTGAAAGCAGGTTGAGAACCTACGAGCAGTACTTC
TRBV5-1	TRBD1	TRBJ2-7	16	-	CASSLGIGQGAYEQYF	TGCGCCAGCAGCTTGGGAATAGGACAGGGGGCTTACGAGCAGTACTTC